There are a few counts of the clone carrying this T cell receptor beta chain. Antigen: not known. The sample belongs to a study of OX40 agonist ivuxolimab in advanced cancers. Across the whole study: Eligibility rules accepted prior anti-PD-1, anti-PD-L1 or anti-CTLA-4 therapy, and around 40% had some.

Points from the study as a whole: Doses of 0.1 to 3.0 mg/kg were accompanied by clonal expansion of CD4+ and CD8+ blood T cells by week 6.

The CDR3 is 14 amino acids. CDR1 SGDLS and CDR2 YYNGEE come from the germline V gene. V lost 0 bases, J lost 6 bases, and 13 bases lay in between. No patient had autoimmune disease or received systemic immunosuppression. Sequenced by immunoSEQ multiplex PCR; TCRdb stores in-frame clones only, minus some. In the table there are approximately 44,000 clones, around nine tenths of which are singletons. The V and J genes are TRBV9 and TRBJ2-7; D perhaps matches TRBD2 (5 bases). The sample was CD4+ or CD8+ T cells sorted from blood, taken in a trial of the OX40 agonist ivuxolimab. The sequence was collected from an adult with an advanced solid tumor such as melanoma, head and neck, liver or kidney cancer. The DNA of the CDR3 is TGTGCCAGCAGCGTAGCTGAGGGCGCACCCGAGCAGTACTTC. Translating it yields CASSVAEGAPEQYF.